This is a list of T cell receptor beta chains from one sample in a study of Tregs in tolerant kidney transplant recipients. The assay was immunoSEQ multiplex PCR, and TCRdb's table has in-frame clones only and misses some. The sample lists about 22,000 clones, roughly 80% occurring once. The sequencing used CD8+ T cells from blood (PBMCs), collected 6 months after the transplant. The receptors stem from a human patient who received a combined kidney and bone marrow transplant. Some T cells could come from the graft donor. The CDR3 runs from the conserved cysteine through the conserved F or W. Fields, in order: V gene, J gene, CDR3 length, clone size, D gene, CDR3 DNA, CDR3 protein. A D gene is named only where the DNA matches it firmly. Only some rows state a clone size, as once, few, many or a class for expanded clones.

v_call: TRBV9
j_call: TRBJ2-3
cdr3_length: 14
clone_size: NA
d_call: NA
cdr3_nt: TGTGCCAGCAGGGGCAGGGAGGTCACAGATACGCAGTATTTT
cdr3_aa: CASRGREVTDTQYF

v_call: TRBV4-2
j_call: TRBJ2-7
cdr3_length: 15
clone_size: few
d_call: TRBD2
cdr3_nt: TGTGCCAGCAGCCAAGTAAATAGCGGGGACCTCGAGCAGTACTTC
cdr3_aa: CASSQVNSGDLEQYF

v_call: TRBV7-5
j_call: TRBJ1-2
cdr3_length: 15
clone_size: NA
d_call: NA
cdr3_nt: TGTGCCAGCAGCTTAGATAATCAGGCCCCACATGGCTACACCTTC
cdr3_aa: CASSLDNQAPHGYTF

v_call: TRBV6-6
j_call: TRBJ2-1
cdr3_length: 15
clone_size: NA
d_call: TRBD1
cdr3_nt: TGTGCCAGCAGTACCCCCGGGACAGGGAGCAATGAGCAGTTCTTC
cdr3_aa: CASSTPGTGSNEQFF

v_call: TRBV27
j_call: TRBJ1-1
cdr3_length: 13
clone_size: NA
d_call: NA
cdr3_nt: TGTGCCAGCAGCACAATAGGGGGAACTGAAGCTTTCTTT
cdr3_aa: CASSTIGGTEAFF

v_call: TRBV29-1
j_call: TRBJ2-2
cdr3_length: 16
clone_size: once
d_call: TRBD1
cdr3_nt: TGCAGCGTTGAAGGAGACCGGGACAGGGGTGTCGGGGAGCTGTTTTTT
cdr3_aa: CSVEGDRDRGVGELFF

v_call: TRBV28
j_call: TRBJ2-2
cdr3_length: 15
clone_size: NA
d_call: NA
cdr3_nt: TGTGCCAGCAGCCAAGAGGAGCTATCGACCGGGGAGCTGTTTTTT
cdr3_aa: CASSQEELSTGELFF

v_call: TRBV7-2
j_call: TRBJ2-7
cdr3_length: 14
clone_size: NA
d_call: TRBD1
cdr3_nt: TGTGCCAGCAGCCGGGACAGGGGGCTATACGAGCAGTACTTC
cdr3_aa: CASSRDRGLYEQYF

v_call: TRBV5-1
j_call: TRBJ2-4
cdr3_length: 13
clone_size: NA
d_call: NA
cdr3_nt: TGCGCCAGCAGCTTGACTACCGAAAACATTCAGTACTTC
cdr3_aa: CASSLTTENIQYF

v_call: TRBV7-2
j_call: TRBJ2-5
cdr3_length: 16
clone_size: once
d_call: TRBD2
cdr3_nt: TGTGCCAGCAGCCGTGGACTAGCGGGGGGAGAAGAGACCCAGTACTTC
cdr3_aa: CASSRGLAGGEETQYF

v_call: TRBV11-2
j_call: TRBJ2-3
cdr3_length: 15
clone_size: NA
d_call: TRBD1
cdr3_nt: TGTGCCAGCAGCTTAGTACAGGGGCCCCCAGATACGCAGTATTTT
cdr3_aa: CASSLVQGPPDTQYF

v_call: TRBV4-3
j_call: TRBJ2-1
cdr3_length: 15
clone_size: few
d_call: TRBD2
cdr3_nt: TGCGCCAGCAGCCACCTACTAGCGGGACTCAATGAGCAGTTCTTC
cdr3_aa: CASSHLLAGLNEQFF

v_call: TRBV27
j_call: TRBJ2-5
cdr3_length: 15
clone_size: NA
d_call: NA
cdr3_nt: TGTGCCAGCAGGCACTCGGACACCCCACAAGAGACCCAGTACTTC
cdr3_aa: CASRHSDTPQETQYF

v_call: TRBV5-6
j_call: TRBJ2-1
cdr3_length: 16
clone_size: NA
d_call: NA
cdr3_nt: TGTGCCAGCAGCTTTCCCCCCCAGGATGTAGACAATGAGCAGTTCTTC
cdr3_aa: CASSFPPQDVDNEQFF

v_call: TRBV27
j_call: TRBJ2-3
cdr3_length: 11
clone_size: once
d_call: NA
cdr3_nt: TGTGCCAGCAGTTTTGCGGGTACGCAGTATTTT
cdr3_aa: CASSFAGTQYF

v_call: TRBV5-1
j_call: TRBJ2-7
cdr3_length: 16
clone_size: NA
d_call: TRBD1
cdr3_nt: TGCGCCAGCAGCTCCCGACAGGGCTTGAGCTCCTACGAGCAGTACTTC
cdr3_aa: CASSSRQGLSSYEQYF

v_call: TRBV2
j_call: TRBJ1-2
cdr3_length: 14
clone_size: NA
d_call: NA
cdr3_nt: TGTGCCAGCAGTGAAGCGCCAGGGGCGATCGGCTACACCTTC
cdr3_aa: CASSEAPGAIGYTF

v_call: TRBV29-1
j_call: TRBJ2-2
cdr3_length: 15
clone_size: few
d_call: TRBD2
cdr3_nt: TGCAGCGTACCCCAGGGCAGCGGGATTAGCGGGGAGCTGTTTTTT
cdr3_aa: CSVPQGSGISGELFF

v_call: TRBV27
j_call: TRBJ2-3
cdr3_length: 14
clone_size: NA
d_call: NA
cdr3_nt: TGTGCCAGCAGTCCCGGGAGAATGACAGATACGCAGTATTTT
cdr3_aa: CASSPGRMTDTQYF

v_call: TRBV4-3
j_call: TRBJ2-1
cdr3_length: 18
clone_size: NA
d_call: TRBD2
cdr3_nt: TGCGCCAGCAGCCAAGATCTTGGCGGGGGTAATAACTACAATGAGCAGTTCTTC
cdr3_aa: CASSQDLGGGNNYNEQFF

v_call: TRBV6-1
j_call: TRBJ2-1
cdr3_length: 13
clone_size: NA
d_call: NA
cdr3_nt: TGTGCCAGCAGACAGGGCGGTCACAATGAGCAGTTCTTC
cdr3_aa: CASRQGGHNEQFF

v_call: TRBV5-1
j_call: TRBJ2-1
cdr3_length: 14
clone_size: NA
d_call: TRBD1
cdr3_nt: TGCGCCAGCAGCTTGGGACAGGGGTTGAATGAGCAGTTCTTC
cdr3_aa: CASSLGQGLNEQFF

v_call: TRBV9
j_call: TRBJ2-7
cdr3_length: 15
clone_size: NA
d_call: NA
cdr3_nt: TGTGCCAGCAGCGTAGGGGCAGGGGCGTCGTACGAGCAGTACTTC
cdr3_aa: CASSVGAGASYEQYF

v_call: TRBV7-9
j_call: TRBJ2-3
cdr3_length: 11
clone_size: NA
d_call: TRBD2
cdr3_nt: TGTGCCAGCGAGTGGACTAGCGCGCAGTATTTT
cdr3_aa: CASEWTSAQYF

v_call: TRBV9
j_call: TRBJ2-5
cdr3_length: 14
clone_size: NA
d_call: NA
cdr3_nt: TGTGCCAGCAGCGTCAGCGGTTTGTTAGAGACCCAGTACTTC
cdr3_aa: CASSVSGLLETQYF

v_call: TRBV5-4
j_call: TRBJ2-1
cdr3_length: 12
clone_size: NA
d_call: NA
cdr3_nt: TGTGCCAGCAGCTTTAGCGTCAATGAGCAGTTCTTC
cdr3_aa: CASSFSVNEQFF

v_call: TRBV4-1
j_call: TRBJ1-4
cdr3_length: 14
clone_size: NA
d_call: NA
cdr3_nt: TGCGCCAGCAGCCAAGATGTCCGGGTTGAAAAACTGTTTTTT
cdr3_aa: CASSQDVRVEKLFF

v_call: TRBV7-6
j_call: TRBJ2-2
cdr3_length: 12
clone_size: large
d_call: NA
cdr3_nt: TGTGCCAGCAGCTCTGTCCCCGGGGAGCTGTTTTTT
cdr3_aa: CASSSVPGELFF

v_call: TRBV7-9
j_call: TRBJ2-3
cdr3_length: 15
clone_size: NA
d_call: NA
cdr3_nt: TGTGCCAGCAGCTTGTACTCCACTAGCACAGATACGCAGTATTTT
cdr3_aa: CASSLYSTSTDTQYF

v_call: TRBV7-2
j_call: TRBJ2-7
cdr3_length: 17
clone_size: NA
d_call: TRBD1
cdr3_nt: TGTGCCAGCAGCGTTAGCTCCGGGACAGGGAGCTCCTACGAGCAGTACTTC
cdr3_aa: CASSVSSGTGSSYEQYF

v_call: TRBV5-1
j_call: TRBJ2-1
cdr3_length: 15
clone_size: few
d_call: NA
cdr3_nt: TGCGCCAGCAGCTTGGGGGAGAGCTCCTACAATGAGCAGTTCTTC
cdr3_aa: CASSLGESSYNEQFF

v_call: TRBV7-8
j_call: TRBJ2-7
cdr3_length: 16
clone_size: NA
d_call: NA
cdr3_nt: TGTGCCAGCAGCTTAGTGGTGAGCGTAAGCTCCTACGAGCAGTACTTC
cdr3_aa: CASSLVVSVSSYEQYF

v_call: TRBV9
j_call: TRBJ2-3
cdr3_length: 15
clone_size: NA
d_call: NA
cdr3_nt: TGTGCCAGCAGCGTAGGTACGACGGGGGCAGATACGCAGTATTTT
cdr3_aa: CASSVGTTGADTQYF

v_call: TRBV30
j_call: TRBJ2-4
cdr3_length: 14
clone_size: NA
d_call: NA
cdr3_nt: TGTGCCTGGAGTGTAGGACAGTTCAAAAACATTCAGTACTTC
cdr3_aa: CAWSVGQFKNIQYF

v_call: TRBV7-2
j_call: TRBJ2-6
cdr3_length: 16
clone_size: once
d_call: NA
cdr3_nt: TGTGCCAGCAGCTTAGGGCCCATAACTGGGGCCAACGTCCTGACTTTC
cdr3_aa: CASSLGPITGANVLTF